Below, one T cell receptor beta chain is given with its context. Sample-barcoded 5' priming and a J-beta primer mix drove a second PCR of about 6 to 12 cycles. Tagging of each cDNA molecule was performed by a template-switch adaptor with 12 random nucleotides. At least 2.5 million CDR3-containing paired-end reads were obtained per sample. A single record per CDR3 protein comes from TCRdb applying MiXCR to the 5' RACE reads. The sample lists some 1.6 million distinct CDR3 sequences; roughly 32% were seen once. The CDR3 covers 14 residues. Germline CDR1 reads MDHEN; CDR2 reads SYDVKM. V dropped 1 base and J dropped 6 bases, with 13 bases sitting between them. This entry belongs to a study of blood T cells in healthy people across ages. Per-sample yields of isolated PBMCs were at least 6 million.

Sequencing was done on a sample of blood. The sequence derives from a woman in her 30s in good health. The chain has TRBV28 and TRBJ2-7; maybe TRBD2 (5 bases). The CDR3 sequence is CASSLFQRPIEQYF. The CDR3 DNA follows: TGTGCCAGCAGTTTATTCCAGCGGCCCATCGAGCAGTACTTC.